The rows below give T cell receptor beta chains drawn from one sample of a study of blood T cells in healthy people across ages. TCRdb fed the 5' RACE reads into MiXCR, producing one record per CDR3 protein. The data contain over a million distinct CDR3 sequences, around 27% of them seen just once; the ten biggest clones take up around 0.75%. These data were likewise used in another study, on T cells of mothers and their children.

Sequenced input: blood. The receptors were sampled from a girl aged 2 to 10 in good health. The conserved cysteine and the conserved F or W are not part of the CDR3 here. Clone size appears in some rows only: once, few, many, or a class for an expanded clone.

J gene | V gene | clone size | CDR3 protein
TRBJ2-2 | TRBV7-6 | - | ASSFTYETGTGSSGELF
TRBJ2-5 | TRBV21-1 | - | ASSKRKTRETQY
- | TRBV12-3/TRBV12-4 | few | ASTLGAGDFEQY
TRBJ2-7 | TRBV12-3/TRBV12-4 | - | ASSVTSGTSYEQY
TRBJ1-1 | TRBV29-1 | few | SVQTRISVNTEAF
TRBJ2-5 | TRBV6-1 | - | ASESGQETQY
TRBJ2-3 | TRBV7-8 | - | ASSSVADTQY
TRBJ2-1 | TRBV20-1 | few | SAGPSYNEQF
TRBJ2-5 | TRBV11-3 | few | ASSLGHKQETQY
TRBJ2-7 | TRBV14 | few | ASSQDLSDRGPYEQY
TRBJ1-2 | TRBV7-9 | - | ASSLNSLDGYT
TRBJ2-2 | TRBV7-2 | - | ASIERQPQTGELF
TRBJ2-1 | TRBV10-3 | - | ATGATGVNNEQF
TRBJ2-7 | TRBV19 | - | ASSIGVVYEQY
TRBJ1-5 | TRBV27 | few | ASSSPARRAQH
TRBJ2-1 | TRBV7-8 | few | ASSILDEQF
TRBJ2-1 | TRBV9 | few | ASSATSGMSYEQF
TRBJ1-1 | TRBV29-1 | - | SAVGGRAPTEAF
TRBJ2-7 | TRBV7-8 | - | ASSARDRLYEQY
TRBJ2-5 | TRBV12-3/TRBV12-4 | many | ASSILGLAKETQY
TRBJ1-2 | TRBV29-1 | - | SVDPGTGDYGYT
TRBJ1-5 | TRBV28 | few | ASSQFRGTDQPQH
TRBJ1-1 | TRBV28 | - | ASDLTEGARNTEAF
TRBJ2-6 | TRBV27 | - | ASTRKGANVLT
TRBJ2-3 | TRBV20-1 | - | SARRQGPDTQY
TRBJ2-7 | TRBV20-1 | many | SARTPNYEQY
TRBJ2-5 | TRBV15 | - | ATSRDLGIETQY
TRBJ2-3 | TRBV5-1 | - | ASSSSLADRVPSTDTQY
TRBJ2-3 | TRBV10-3 | few | AISESSSGSAYSTDTQY
TRBJ1-1 | TRBV13 | - | ASSLWSKGGTEAF
TRBJ2-5 | TRBV7-2 | - | ASSLMLAGGPGRETQY
TRBJ2-5 | TRBV5-5 | - | ASSLGAGQQETQY
TRBJ2-5 | TRBV29-1 | - | SVGRVTEEF
TRBJ2-5 | TRBV28 | few | ASGRGPAPKGTQY
TRBJ2-3 | TRBV5-1 | many | ASRVEGRRGDTQY
TRBJ1-2 | TRBV12-3/TRBV12-4 | few | ASTPRRAPKMGYT
TRBJ2-3 | TRBV5-4 | - | ASSLSDRDPADTQY
TRBJ1-1 | TRBV7-9 | - | ASSLGVDYTEAF
- | TRBV6-2/TRBV6-3 | few | ASGGGPLEQY
TRBJ1-1 | TRBV7-9 | - | ASSSVSAEAF
- | TRBV29-1 | - | SVDGRGGNNEQF